This T cell receptor (beta chain) was recovered during a study of blood T cells in healthy people across ages. General study results and limits: The long-lived group displayed more naive CD4+ cells, plus higher diversity, than the aged donors did.

This clonotype was observed at least ten times. Its specificity is unknown. J gave up 7 bases and V 4 bases, and 4 bases lay outside the gene matches. This CDR3 contains 15 residues. The germline V gene has CDR1 SGHTA and CDR2 FQGNSA. For the second PCR, which ran for 7 to 11 cycles, a sample-barcoded 5' primer and a J-beta primer mix were used. Each CDR3 protein is one row after TCRdb ran MiXCR on the 5' RACE reads. The table lists 650,000 to 700,000 distinct CDR3 sequences, about 32% of them singletons. This clonotype was obtained from a woman of 80 years or more in good health. The material sequenced was blood. V usage is TRBV7-2 and J usage is TRBJ1-6; TRBD1 agrees at 10 bases. The CDR3 DNA reads as TGTGCCAGCAGCTCCCGACAGGGGGCCAATTCACCCCTCCACTTT. Translated, it gives CASSSRQGANSPLHF.